The clone carrying this T cell receptor beta chain was seen more than once but under ten times. This sample stems from a study of identical twins. CDR3 length: 15 amino acids. Deletions cut 8 bases from V and 4 bases from J, with 21 bases between. The V gene's germline CDR1 is MNHNS and CDR2 SASEGT. TCRdb reprocessed the 5' RACE reads with MiXCR, giving one entry per CDR3 protein. The sample yields 500,000 to 550,000 distinct CDR3 sequences, 22% seen once. This sample was shared with a second study, whose subject was T cells expressing NK-cell markers. That source reports: Expanded NKG2C+ T cell clones were not confirmed as HCMV-specific.

The source of this sequence is a woman aged 18 to 35 in good health. The sample consisted of CD4+ T cells sorted from blood. The chain links TRBV6-1 to TRBJ2-7; perhaps TRBD1 as D (7 bases). CDR3 sequence: CASGSGGTEAYEQYF. Written as DNA, the CDR3 is TGTGCCAGCGGATCGGGCGGGACAGAAGCATACGAGCAGTACTTC.